This entry lists 21 T cell receptor beta chains sequenced from one sample in a study of beta chain features in type 1 diabetes (dated by TCRdb to between 2017 and 2018). These receptors have no known antigen. Study-wide conclusions, independent of this receptor: A moderate but significant shortening of TCRB CDR3 length was observed in type 1 diabetes patients in all four CD4+ subsets.

Libraries came from the immunoSEQ multiplex PCR assay. The entire amount of isolated RNA was reverse transcribed using the High Capacity cDNA Reverse Transcription Kit, so the sequenced TCRB transcripts were expressed ones. Drawn from immuneACCESS, this table holds only the in-frame rearrangements with V and J called that TCRdb kept. Clones are partly lost; checked studies trace under half to an unresolved V gene and leave the rest unexplained. Within this sample are about 340,000 clones, with around 9% of them counted one time only. The ten largest clones capture more than 0.8% of the sample. Sequences were obtained from central memory CD4+ T cells from blood. These TCRs come from a man aged 30 to 45 with type 1 diabetes.

Note on this clone: A much bigger clone sits one base away, suggesting this may be a read error. The chain uses TRBV4-3 and TRBJ1-1, with D possibly TRBD1 on 5 matching bases. The V end was cut by 3 bases, the J end by 1 base, with 6 bases between. Germline assignment: CDR1 LGHNA and CDR2 YSLEER. This CDR3 is built from 13 residues. In DNA form, the CDR3 reads TGCGCCAGCAGCCATCAGGGGAACACTGAAGCTTTCTTT. This sequence encodes CASSHQGNTEAFF.

This clone turned up a few times. The chain uses TRBV7-9 and TRBJ2-6; 7 positions agree with TRBD1. The V gene's germline CDR1 is SEHNR and CDR2 FQNEAQ (reference sequence). This CDR3 is built from 15 residues. The J segment lost 0 bases and the V segment lost 5 bases, leaving 1 base of the junction unmatched. As DNA, the CDR3 is TGTGCCAGCAGCCGGGACAGCTCTGGGGCCAACGTCCTGACTTTC. This codes for CASSRDSSGANVLTF.

The chain carries TRBV27 and TRBJ2-5, with 9 bases identical to TRBD2. Trimming took 7 bases from V and 4 from J; bases not matched to a gene: 7. Germline V gene sequence: CDR1 MNHEY, CDR2 SMNVEV (reference sequence). This CDR3 region has 14 residues. The CDR3 reads CASKGGGAVETQYF. CDR3 nucleotide sequence: TGTGCCAGCAAAGGCGGGGGGGCCGTAGAGACCCAGTACTTC.

CDR3 in DNA: TGTGCCAGCAGTGATGGGGACAGAGTAGCAGACGGGGAGACCCAGTACTTC. Translating gives CASSDGDRVADGETQYF. J is TRBJ2-5 and V is TRBV2, with 7 bases that match TRBD1. The CDR3 loop spans 17 amino acids. Trimming cost V 3 bases and J 5 bases; bases outside gene matches: 15. The germline V gene encodes CDR1 SNHLY and CDR2 FYNNEI.

The chain combines TRBV27 with TRBJ2-1; TRBD1 is a possible D gene (6 bases). With 4 bases removed from V and 12 bases from J, the gap between germline ends came to 13 bases. The CDR3 is 12 residues long. Germline V CDR1 and CDR2: MNHEY, SMNVEV (reference sequence). This chain's CDR3 is CASSSQGGGQFF. CDR3 DNA: TGTGCCAGCAGTTCCCAAGGGGGTGGGCAGTTCTTC.

The table lists this clone with a few counts. V gene TRBV9 combines with J gene TRBJ1-2; no definite D call. Trimming pared 0 bases from V and 4 bases from J, leaving 10 bases between. This CDR3 contains 14 residues. In germline, CDR1 is SGDLS, CDR2 YYNGEE. CDR3 loop: CASSVEQRGYGYTF. The CDR3 DNA follows: TGTGCCAGCAGCGTAGAGCAGCGAGGCTATGGCTACACCTTC. The whole variable domain, remainder taken from reference TRBV9 and TRBJ1-2, is DSGVTQTPKHLITATGQRVTLRCSPRSGDLSVYWYQQSLDQGLQFLIQYYNGEERAKGNILERFSAQQFPDLHSELNLSSLELGDSALYFCASSVEQRGYGYTFGSGTRLTVV.

This clone was counted a few times. V usage is TRBV6-5 and J usage is TRBJ2-5; TRBD1 is a possible D gene (5 bases). Between the trimmed V and J ends, which lost 2 bases and 4 bases, there was a span of 11 bases. The CDR3 spans 14 residues. In germline, CDR1 is MNHEY, CDR2 SVGAGI. The CDR3 loop is CASSYNQGLETQYF. The CDR3 region has the DNA TGTGCCAGCAGTTACAATCAGGGTTTAGAGACCCAGTACTTC.

The chain couples TRBV6-5 to TRBJ1-2; perhaps TRBD1 as D (6 bases). V was pared by 4 bases and J by 6 bases, with 18 bases between. This CDR3 has 15 amino acids. In germline, CDR1 is MNHEY, CDR2 SVGAGI. The CDR3 protein is CASSSHPGGRDGYTF. The CDR3 region has the DNA TGTGCCAGCAGTTCCCACCCGGGGGGGCGAGATGGCTACACCTTC.

The chain couples TRBV5-1 to TRBJ2-3; D might be TRBD1 (5 bases). The CDR3 is made up of 16 amino acids. Trimming removed 3 bases at V and 2 bases at J, with 16 bases between. CDR1 is SGHRS, CDR2 YFSETQ, per germline. The CDR3 is CASSSLGAGFTDTQYF. The CDR3 DNA reads TGCGCCAGCAGCTCCCTTGGGGCAGGGTTCACAGATACGCAGTATTTT.

This clone was counted only a few times. The J gene is TRBJ2-5, the V gene TRBV30, with no clear D. The CDR3 is 11 amino acids. V lost 3 bases and J 7 bases, leaving 9 bases between the germline ends. Germline V gene lookup returns CDR1 GTSNPN and CDR2 SVGIG (reference sequence). CDR3: CAWRAFGTQYF. The DNA of the CDR3 is TGTGCCTGGAGGGCGTTCGGGACCCAGTACTTC.

This chain uses TRBV18 with TRBJ2-7; 11 bases align to TRBD1. The V gene end was trimmed by 4 bases and the J gene end by 7 bases; junction bases not matched to a gene: 6. In germline, CDR1 is KGHSH, CDR2 LQKENI. This CDR3 spans 14 amino acids. The CDR3 protein is CASSLGQGAREQYF. The CDR3 DNA reads as TGTGCCAGCTCACTTGGACAGGGGGCGAGGGAGCAGTACTTC. Based on the CDR3 plus reference TRBV18 and TRBJ2-7, the full variable domain is NAGVMQNPRHLVRRRGQEARLRCSPMKGHSHVYWYRQLPEEGLKFMVYLQKENIIDESGMPKERFSAEFPKEGPSILRIQQVVRGDSAAYFCASSLGQGAREQYFGPGTRLTVT.

This clone has only a few counts. This same CDR3 is encoded by further DNA sequences in the sample. Written as DNA, the CDR3 is TGTGCCAGCTCACCTGGACAGGGGGCTCGGGAGCAGTACTTC. It encodes CASSPGQGAREQYF. The chain employs TRBV18 and TRBJ2-7; the match to TRBD1 covers 11 bases. The CDR3 has 14 residues. The V gene's germline CDR1 is KGHSH and CDR2 LQKENI. J was trimmed by 7 bases and V by 3 bases; bases with no gene match: 5.

The rearrangement joins TRBV7-9 to TRBJ1-4; D is unclear. The V gene lost 4 bases and the J gene lost 0 bases, with 9 bases spanning the gap. The V gene's germline CDR1 is SEHNR and CDR2 FQNEAQ (reference sequence). This CDR3 has 15 residues. The CDR3, as DNA: TGTGCCAGCAGCTCAAGTTACGCAACTAATGAAAAACTGTTTTTT. It yields the protein CASSSSYATNEKLFF.

This clone has more than one count but fewer than ten. This chain joins TRBV9 and TRBJ1-6; 9 bases align to TRBD1. The CDR3 runs to 15 residues. The V gene's germline CDR1 is SGDLS and CDR2 YYNGEE. J lost 5 bases, V lost 3 bases, and 3 bases had no gene match. The CDR3 DNA reads TGTGCCAGCAGCGCACAGGGGGCAGATAATTCACCCCTCCACTTT. This encodes CASSAQGADNSPLHF.

This chain connects TRBV20-1 to TRBJ1-4; D is unresolved. This CDR3 is 11 amino acids long. The V end lost 6 bases, the J end lost 8 bases, and 10 bases lay between the germline ends. Germline assignment: CDR1 DFQATT and CDR2 SNEGSKA (reference sequence). For the CDR3, the DNA is TGCAGTGCCCCCCCCTGGGAAAAACTGTTTTTT. This gives the protein CSAPPWEKLFF.

Ten or more counts support this clone. The same CDR3 is also encoded by other DNA sequences in this sample. This chain links TRBV19 with TRBJ2-7, with 8 bases lining up with TRBD1. From germline, CDR1 is LNHDA and CDR2 SQIVND (reference sequence). This CDR3 has 13 residues. The trim removed 6 bases at V and 4 bases at J, leaving 5 bases unmatched. The chain's CDR3 is CASRGTGRYEQYF. The CDR3 DNA reads TGTGCCAGTAGAGGGACAGGTAGATACGAGCAGTACTTC.

The chain uses TRBV18 and TRBJ2-7, with D hard to call. The V and J ends lost 5 bases and 4 bases respectively, with 15 bases between them. The germline CDR1 and CDR2 sequences are KGHSH and LQKENI. The CDR3 has 14 residues. The CDR3 DNA reads TGTGCCAGCTCAGAGCTGGGGAATTTTTACGAGCAGTACTTC. Its protein is CASSELGNFYEQYF.

The chain links TRBV11-2 to TRBJ2-5, with a weak D call TRBD2 (5 bases). The germline CDR1 and CDR2 sequences are SGHAT and FQNNGV. This CDR3 spans 17 amino acids. Trimming took 2 bases from V and 5 from J, leaving 21 bases between them. CDR3 DNA: TGTGCCAGCAGCTTACCCCCCGAGAACAAACGGAGGGAGACCCAGTACTTC. Translation gives CASSLPPENKRRETQYF.

The chain combines TRBV15 with TRBJ2-2; possibly TRBD1 for D (6 bases). With 0 bases removed from V and 6 bases from J, the gap between germline ends came to 14 bases. CDR3 size: 16 residues. Germline V gene sequence: CDR1 LNHNV, CDR2 YYDKDF (reference sequence). CDR3 in DNA: TGTGCCACCAGCAGAGATCCAGGGGAGATCGCCGGGGAGCTGTTTTTT. Its protein is CATSRDPGEIAGELFF.

J is TRBJ2-5 and V is TRBV5-6; tentative D call: TRBD2 (6 bases). The CDR3 has 14 residues. Between the trimmed V and J ends, which lost 4 bases and 4 bases, there was a span of 14 bases. Per the germline V gene, CDR1 is SGHDT and CDR2 is YYEEEE. The CDR3 DNA follows: TGTGCCAGCAGCCTCGCGGGGAAGGGAGAGACCCAGTACTTC. Its protein is CASSLAGKGETQYF. Full variable domain (remainder filled in from reference TRBV5-6 and TRBJ2-5): DAGVTQSPTHLIKTRGQQVTLRCSPKSGHDTVSWYQQALGQGPQFIFQYYEEEERQRGNFPDRFSGHQFPNYSSELNVNALLLGDSALYLCASSLAGKGETQYFGPGTRLLVL.

The J gene is TRBJ2-3, the V gene TRBV19, with 9 bases fitting TRBD1. The CDR3 covers 14 residues. Looked up from germline, CDR1 is LNHDA and CDR2 is SQIVND (reference sequence). The J segment lost 1 base and the V segment lost 6 bases, leaving 2 bases of the junction unmatched. In DNA, the CDR3 is TGTGCCAGTAGGGACAGGGGCGGCACAGATACGCAGTATTTT. Its protein product is CASRDRGGTDTQYF.